These T cell receptor beta chains were read from a single sample in a study of T-cell memory formation after mild COVID-19. Each CDR3 protein is one row after TCRdb ran MiXCR on the 5' RACE reads. The data show 450,000 to 650,000 distinct CDR3 sequences, 18% seen once. The sequencing input was PBMCs or a T cell subset sorted from them (not recorded which). The receptor set was obtained from an adult woman who had mild COVID-19 (a few samples of this study predate the infection). Cell type and time point are not known. The CDR3 runs from the conserved cysteine through the conserved F or W. D genes are given only for firm matches. Size is stated for part of the rows, as once, few or many counts, or as a class when the clone is expanded.

>TRBV3-1|TRBJ2-4|.|few
TGTGCCAGCAGCCCCGTAGGTGGCAAAAACATTCAGTACTTC
CASSPVGGKNIQYF
>TRBV6-6|TRBJ2-5|.|.
TGTGCCAGCACTAACTCGGGGAGTCAAGAGACCCAGTACTTC
CASTNSGSQETQYF
>TRBV29-1|TRBJ1-1|TRBD1|.
TGCAGCGTGGGGGAGGGACAGTTAACTGAAGCTTTCTTT
CSVGEGQLTEAFF
>TRBV29-1|TRBJ2-1|.|few
TGCAGCGTTGGTAGGCGGGTCGATCGGGAGCAGTTCTTC
CSVGRRVDREQFF
>TRBV7-9|TRBJ2-1|TRBD2|few
TGTGCCAGCAGTGCCGCACTAGCGGGGGTATTGCAGTTCTTC
CASSAALAGVLQFF
>TRBV18|TRBJ2-3|TRBD2|.
TGTGCCAGCTCACCACTGTACCTAGCGGGAGGACCACCACGGGATACGCAGTATTTT
CASSPLYLAGGPPRDTQYF
>TRBV29-1|TRBJ1-1|.|many
TGCAGCGTTGAGCGGACTTTTAACACTGAAGCTTTCTTT
CSVERTFNTEAFF
>TRBV7-9|TRBJ2-5|.|.
TGTGCCAGCATGGATGGTGCGCGACAAGAGACCCAGTACTTC
CASMDGARQETQYF
>TRBV20-1|TRBJ1-2|.|few
TGCAGTGCTAGCCACCCCTGGGGTTTGGATGGCTACACCTTC
CSASHPWGLDGYTF
>TRBV10-3|TRBJ2-5|.|few
TGTGCCATCAGTGAGTCGATTCGGGAGACCCAGTACTTC
CAISESIRETQYF
>TRBV12-3/TRBV12-4|TRBJ1-1|.|many
TGTGCCAGCAGTTTAAAAGAGAACACTGAAGCTTTCTTT
CASSLKENTEAFF
>TRBV18|TRBJ1-2|.|few
TGTGCCAGCTCACACACAGGGATAGTTGGCTATGGCTACACCTTC
CASSHTGIVGYGYTF
>TRBV6-6|TRBJ2-1|.|.
TGTGCCAGCAGTTTGGGGGGCGGGCGAGGGGAGCCGGGCGATGAGCAGTTCTTC
CASSLGGGRGEPGDEQFF
>TRBV24-1|TRBJ2-5|.|few
TGTGCCACCAGTGATGGAGGGGCCGAGCGTCGGGAGACCCAGTACTTC
CATSDGGAERRETQYF
>TRBV15|TRBJ1-5|TRBD1|few
TGTGCCACCAGCAGATACGGGACAGCAAATCAGCCCCAGCATTTT
CATSRYGTANQPQHF
>TRBV6-6|TRBJ2-7|TRBD1|.
TGTGCCAGCAGTTCTCTCCTGGGACAGGGGGCTTACGAGCAGTACTTC
CASSSLLGQGAYEQYF
>TRBV29-1|TRBJ2-3|TRBD2|.
TGCAGCGAGCAGACTAGCGGGGAACCAGATACGCAGTATTTT
CSEQTSGEPDTQYF
>TRBV29-1|TRBJ2-2|.|.
TGCAGCGTTGACACCGGGAACACCGGGGAGCTGTTTTTT
CSVDTGNTGELFF
>TRBV29-1|TRBJ2-2|.|.
TGCAGCGTTGTCTCAGAAGCGAACACCGGGGAGCTGTTTTTT
CSVVSEANTGELFF
>TRBV30|TRBJ2-5|TRBD1|few
TGTGCCTGGAGCGCAGGGGGGACCCAGTACTTC
CAWSAGGTQYF
>TRBV7-9|TRBJ1-1|.|few
TGTGCCAGCAGCCGCGTTTTGAACACTGAAGCTTTCTTT
CASSRVLNTEAFF
>TRBV7-2|TRBJ2-1|TRBD2|few
TGTGCCAGCAGCCGGACTAGCGGGAGGTTCAATGAGCAGTTCTTC
CASSRTSGRFNEQFF
>TRBV24-1|TRBJ2-1|.|few
TGTGCCACCAGTGATTTGCCCACGGACAATGAGCAGTTCTTC
CATSDLPTDNEQFF
>TRBV3-1|TRBJ1-1|.|few
TGTGCCAGCAGCCAAGTAGGCTCCATGAACACTGAAGCTTTCTTT
CASSQVGSMNTEAFF
>TRBV3-1|TRBJ2-1|TRBD2|.
TGTGCCAGCAGCCAACGACTGACTAGCGGGGAATACAATGAGCAGTTCTTC
CASSQRLTSGEYNEQFF
>TRBV7-2|TRBJ2-1|.|few
TGTGCCAGCAGCCCAGAGCCCTCCTACAATGAGCAGTTCTTC
CASSPEPSYNEQFF
>TRBV9|TRBJ2-5|TRBD2|.
TGTGCCAGCAGCGCCCGGGGGGAGACACAGGAGACCCAGTACTTC
CASSARGETQETQYF
>TRBV4-2|TRBJ2-1|.|many
TGTGCCAGCAGCCAAGATGGTTACGGGACAGCGGGGGCCAGCTCCTACAATGAGCAGTTCTTC
CASSQDGYGTAGASSYNEQFF
>TRBV9|TRBJ2-1|.|few
TGTGCCAGCAGCGTAGCGGCAGATTACAATGAGCAGTTCTTC
CASSVAADYNEQFF
>TRBV29-1|TRBJ2-4|TRBD1|few
TGCAGCCCCCGCTCGGGACAGAGAACTTCCAAAAACATTCAGTACTTC
CSPRSGQRTSKNIQYF
>TRBV7-9|TRBJ2-2|.|.
TGTGCCAGCAGCCACCCCGGGACACCTCACACCGGGGAGCTGTTTTTT
CASSHPGTPHTGELFF
>TRBV5-1|TRBJ2-5|.|few
TGCGCCAGCAGCTTGGAGGTGGGGAGAGTTGAGACCCAGTACTTC
CASSLEVGRVETQYF
>TRBV11-3|TRBJ2-2|TRBD2|.
TGTGCCAGCAGCTTAGCCGGGACTAGCTCGGGGGAGCTGTTTTTT
CASSLAGTSSGELFF
>TRBV7-8|TRBJ2-3|.|.
TGTGCCAGCAGCTTAGAAGCAGCCTACACAGATACGCAGTATTTT
CASSLEAAYTDTQYF
>TRBV5-4|TRBJ2-3|.|few
TGTGCCAGCAGCTTGGCCCCAGCCACAGATACGCAGTATTTT
CASSLAPATDTQYF
>TRBV6-2/TRBV6-3|TRBJ1-2|TRBD1|.
TGTGCCAGCAGTTCCGATTGGACAGGCGACTATGGCTACACCTTC
CASSSDWTGDYGYTF
>TRBV7-9|TRBJ2-6|.|few
TGTGCCAGCAGCTATCAAGCTGGGGCCAACGTCCTGACTTTC
CASSYQAGANVLTF
>TRBV5-4|TRBJ2-3|TRBD2|.
TGTGCCAGCAGCGAGCTAGCGGGAGGTAGCACAGATACGCAGTATTTT
CASSELAGGSTDTQYF
>TRBV7-2|TRBJ1-1|.|few
TGTGCCAGCAGCCCCACGGTTCGGGGGGGCACTGAAGCTTTCTTT
CASSPTVRGGTEAFF
>TRBV4-3|TRBJ1-1|.|.
TGCGCCAGCAGCGCGGGTGCTGGCATGAACACTGAAGCTTTCTTT
CASSAGAGMNTEAFF
>TRBV5-4|TRBJ2-2|.|.
TGTGCCAGCAGCTTGTTGGGATCGAGCACCGGGGAGCTGTTTTTT
CASSLLGSSTGELFF
>TRBV7-2|TRBJ2-5|.|.
TGTGCCAGCAGCCCCACCCACGGGGAGACCCAGTACTTC
CASSPTHGETQYF
>TRBV5-1|TRBJ1-1|TRBD1|.
TGCGCCAGCAGCGGAGACAGGGTGACTGAAGCTTTCTTT
CASSGDRVTEAFF